This TCR beta chain is drawn from a study of T-cell memory formation after mild COVID-19. This clonotype was counted ten times or more. TCRdb itself ran the 5' RACE reads through MiXCR, one entry per CDR3 protein. Among about 250,000 distinct CDR3 sequences listed, over 15% were seen once. Germline CDR1 is MNHNS and CDR2 is SASEGT. CDR3 length: 13 residues. V was shortened by 0 bases and J by 6 bases, with 7 bases between the two germline ends. Sequenced sample: PBMCs or a T cell subset sorted from them (not recorded which). This chain links TRBV6-1 with TRBJ2-3; D might be TRBD2 (6 bases). The clonotype comes from a man aged 18 to 35 who had mild COVID-19 (a few samples of this study predate the infection). Cell type and time point are not known. CDR3: CASSEALADTQYF. CDR3 DNA sequence: TGTGCCAGCAGTGAAGCGCTAGCGGATACGCAGTATTTT.